The 14 T cell receptor beta chains below all came from one sample that was sequenced in a study of T cells in Graves' hyperthyroidism and ophthalmopathy. Using RNA transcripts as the source, TCR beta CDR3 regions were amplified. RT-PCR in the first round (using the HTBI primer set) targeted the TCR CDR3. One entry per CDR3 protein, called by TCRdb with MiXCR from the multiplex PCR reads. The sample lists about 720,000 distinct CDR3 sequences, roughly 20% occurring once. Sequenced input: blood. The receptors come from a woman aged 50 to 60 with Graves' hyperthyroidism that later progressed to Graves' ophthalmopathy.

This clonotype was seen repeatedly, ten times or more. The chain employs TRBV7-8 and TRBJ1-2, with a weak D call TRBD1 (6 bases). CDR1 is SGHVS, CDR2 FQNEAQ, per germline. V gave up 2 bases and J gave up 4 bases, with 14 bases separating them. CDR3 size: 15 residues. CDR3 sequence: CASSLMAGDLYGYTF. Written as DNA, the CDR3 is TGTGCCAGCAGCTTAATGGCAGGGGATCTCTATGGCTACACCTTC.

As concerns this clonotype: A much bigger clone sits one base away, suggesting this may be a read error. The conserved closing phenylalanine or tryptophan is absent in this CDR3, likely reflecting a read error. V gene TRBV18 combines with J gene TRBJ2-3; possibly TRBD2 for D (5 bases). The CDR3 runs to 14 residues. Germline lookup yields CDR1 KGHSH and CDR2 LQKENI. V was shortened by 8 bases and J by 3 bases, with 15 bases between the two germline ends. This chain's CDR3 is CASVHGRGTDTQYL. CDR3 in DNA: TGTGCCAGCGTTCACGGCCGGGGAACAGATACGCAGTATCTT.

This clonotype was detected many times. This chain links TRBV7-9 with TRBJ2-7; the D gene is possibly TRBD1 (6 bases). Deletions cut 1 base from V and 2 bases from J, with 12 bases between. Germline CDR1 reads SEHNR; CDR2 reads FQNEAQ (reference sequence). The CDR3 has 15 residues. In nucleotides, the CDR3 is TGTGCCAGCAGCTTAGAGGCAGGGGTCACCTACGAGCAGTACTTC. Translation gives CASSLEAGVTYEQYF.

This clonotype was seen a handful of times. In DNA, the CDR3 is TGCAGTGCTAGAGTCCCCGGGACTAGCGGGGGGGGGGTGCAGTACTTC. Its translation: CSARVPGTSGGGVQYF. V usage is TRBV20-1 and J usage is TRBJ2-7, with TRBD2 identical over 16 bases. The germline CDR1 and CDR2 sequences are DFQATT and SNEGSKA (reference sequence). J gave up 9 bases and V 1 base, and 9 bases lay outside the gene matches. The CDR3 sequence is 16 residues long.

The sample holds many counts of this clonotype. This chain connects TRBV20-1 to TRBJ2-5, with D perhaps matching TRBD2 (7 bases). The CDR3 runs to 15 residues. Germline CDR1 DFQATT, CDR2 SNEGSKA (reference sequence). Trimming shortened V by 4 bases and J by 5 bases, and 20 bases separated the two germline ends. The CDR3 nucleotides read TGCAGTGCTACCCTTGCGAGGGGGGGCCGGGAGACCCAGTACTTC. Translating gives CSATLARGGRETQYF.

The J gene is TRBJ2-7, the V gene TRBV9; possibly TRBD2 for D (5 bases). Trimming cost V 0 bases and J 5 bases, with 6 bases left between them. The CDR3 is made up of 12 amino acids. The V gene's germline CDR1 is SGDLS and CDR2 YYNGEE. CDR3 bases: TGTGCCAGCAGCGTAGCGGGAAACGAGCAGTACTTC. Its translation: CASSVAGNEQYF.

This clonotype was recorded at least ten times. This chain joins TRBV7-8 and TRBJ2-2, with 7 bases matching TRBD1. J lost 0 bases, V lost 5 bases, and 6 bases had no gene match. CDR1 is SGHVS and CDR2 is FQNEAQ in the germline V gene. CDR3 size: 16 residues. This CDR3 is CASSARQGSNTGELFF. The DNA for the CDR3 is TGTGCCAGCAGCGCCCGACAGGGATCGAACACCGGGGAGCTGTTTTTT.

The CDR3 spells CSAQIRDSPYNSPLHF. The CDR3, as DNA: TGCAGTGCTCAGATCCGGGACAGCCCTTATAATTCACCCCTCCACTTT. The chain uses TRBV20-1 and TRBJ1-6; 7 nucleotides match TRBD1. There are 16 residues in the CDR3. V lost 5 bases, J lost 4 bases, and 11 bases stayed unmatched. Germline V lookup: CDR1 DFQATT, CDR2 SNEGSKA (reference sequence).

The chain carries TRBV30 and TRBJ1-1; TRBD1 agrees at 7 bases. Germline trimming cut 3 bases from V and 4 bases from J; bases unmatched to any gene: 8. Germline assignment: CDR1 GTSNPN and CDR2 SVGIG (reference sequence). CDR3 length equals 14 residues. CDR3 coding DNA: TGTGCCTGGAGCACAGGGGTAACGACCACTGAAGCTTTCTTT. It yields the protein CAWSTGVTTTEAFF.

This clonotype was detected many times. The chain links TRBV20-1 to TRBJ2-7; D is possibly TRBD1 (6 bases). Germline CDR1 DFQATT, CDR2 SNEGSKA (reference sequence). The CDR3 runs to 13 residues. V was clipped by 5 bases and J by 2 bases, with 13 bases between them. DNA for the CDR3: TGCAGTGCTGGAACAGGGCGTACCTACGAGCAGTACTTC. Protein: CSAGTGRTYEQYF.

This clonotype has ten or more counts. The V and J genes are TRBV6-1 and TRBJ2-7; unclear D gene. Germline CDR1 reads MNHNS; CDR2 reads SASEGT. CDR3 length: 11 residues. Trimming left V 7 bases short and J 3 bases short, with 7 bases between. DNA for the CDR3: TGTGCCAGCACAGGTTTCTACGAGCAGTACTTC. Translated: CASTGFYEQYF.

CDR3 sequence: CATSRRSYSASTDTQYF. The CDR3 DNA reads TGTGCCACCAGCAGGCGGTCCTATAGCGCCAGCACAGATACGCAGTATTTT. The chain combines TRBV15 with TRBJ2-3, with TRBD2 as a possible D gene (5 bases). The CDR3 runs to 17 residues. The V end was cut by 3 bases, the J end by 0 bases, with 16 bases between. Germline V CDR1 and CDR2: LNHNV, YYDKDF (reference sequence).

This clonotype appeared a few times. This rearrangement joins TRBV20-1 to TRBJ1-1; no definite D call. Germline CDR1 reads DFQATT; CDR2 reads SNEGSKA (reference sequence). The V and J ends lost 3 bases and 6 bases respectively, with 11 bases between them. The CDR3 totals 12 residues. CDR3 DNA: TGCAGTGCTAGGCCACCCGGCGCTGAAGCTTTCTTT. Translated: CSARPPGAEAFF.

About this clonotype itself: A much larger clone differs from this one at a single base, so this may be a read error. The chain joins TRBV18 to TRBJ1-3, with TRBD1 matching over 7 bases. The CDR3 contains 15 residues. Looked up from germline, CDR1 is KGHSH and CDR2 is LQKENI. The CDR3 DNA follows: TGTGCCGGCTCACCGGGACAGAGCTCTGGAAACACCATATATTTT. It encodes CAGSPGQSSGNTIYF.